The rows below give T cell receptor beta chains drawn from one sample of a study of neurological immune-mediated disorders. Each CDR3 protein gets one entry after TCRdb re-called the 5' RACE reads with MiXCR. Of around 94,000 distinct CDR3 sequences listed, 3.5% are singletons. The sample was PBMCs. These TCRs come from a woman younger than 30 with multiple sclerosis. CDR3s include the opening cysteine and the closing phenylalanine or tryptophan. D genes are given only for firm matches. Size is stated for part of the rows, as once, few or many counts, or as a class when the clone is expanded.

v_gene: TRBV6-2/TRBV6-3
abundance: many
d_gene: NA
len: 12
j_gene: TRBJ2-7
CDR3nt: TGTGCCAGCAGTCAACTAGGCTACGAGCAGTACTTC
CDR3aa: CASSQLGYEQYF

v_gene: TRBV7-6
abundance: many
d_gene: TRBD1
len: 14
j_gene: TRBJ2-1
CDR3nt: TGTGCCAGCAGCTTAGTAACAGGGGTGGTTGAGCAGTTCTTC
CDR3aa: CASSLVTGVVEQFF

v_gene: TRBV27
abundance: many
d_gene: NA
len: 15
j_gene: TRBJ2-1
CDR3nt: TGTGCCAGCAGTTTTCAGAATGCACCGAACAATGAGCAGTTCTTC
CDR3aa: CASSFQNAPNNEQFF

v_gene: TRBV13
abundance: many
d_gene: NA
len: 15
j_gene: TRBJ1-4
CDR3nt: TGTGCCAGCCGGGGGAGAGGGTTTCCTAATGAAAAACTGTTTTTT
CDR3aa: CASRGRGFPNEKLFF

v_gene: TRBV5-6
abundance: NA
d_gene: NA
len: 16
j_gene: TRBJ2-3
CDR3nt: TGTGCCAGCAGCAAGACCCTGGCGGCACGCGGAGATACGCAGTATTTT
CDR3aa: CASSKTLAARGDTQYF

v_gene: TRBV20-1
abundance: many
d_gene: NA
len: 10
j_gene: TRBJ2-3
CDR3nt: TGCAGTGCTACCACAGATACGCAGTATTTT
CDR3aa: CSATTDTQYF

v_gene: TRBV7-3
abundance: many
d_gene: TRBD1
len: 15
j_gene: TRBJ2-1
CDR3nt: TGTGCCAGCAGCCCGACAGGGGAAGGGTGGGGTGAGCAGTTCTTC
CDR3aa: CASSPTGEGWGEQFF

v_gene: TRBV7-2
abundance: many
d_gene: NA
len: 14
j_gene: TRBJ2-7
CDR3nt: TGTGCCAGCAGCCGAGGGACGGCCTCCTACGAGCAGTACTTC
CDR3aa: CASSRGTASYEQYF

v_gene: TRBV5-1
abundance: many
d_gene: NA
len: 16
j_gene: TRBJ2-1
CDR3nt: TGCGCCAGCAGCTTGAATCCCGGGACTCGGGGCAATGAGCAGTTCTTC
CDR3aa: CASSLNPGTRGNEQFF

v_gene: TRBV29-1
abundance: many
d_gene: NA
len: 15
j_gene: TRBJ1-2
CDR3nt: TGCAGCGTTTTTTCGACAGCGAGTTATTTCTATGGCTACACCTTC
CDR3aa: CSVFSTASYFYGYTF

v_gene: TRBV20-1
abundance: many
d_gene: TRBD2
len: 19
j_gene: TRBJ2-1
CDR3nt: TGCAGTGCTATAATTACTAGCGGGGGGGTATTAGCAGGTTACAATGAGCAGTTCTTC
CDR3aa: CSAIITSGGVLAGYNEQFF

v_gene: TRBV9
abundance: many
d_gene: NA
len: 12
j_gene: TRBJ1-2
CDR3nt: TGTGCCAGCAGCACCTCCTTTAATGGCTACACCTTC
CDR3aa: CASSTSFNGYTF

v_gene: TRBV7-8
abundance: many
d_gene: TRBD2
len: 13
j_gene: TRBJ2-7
CDR3nt: TGTGCCAGCAGCTTAGCCGGGGGGGAAGAGCAGTACTTC
CDR3aa: CASSLAGGEEQYF

v_gene: TRBV19
abundance: many
d_gene: NA
len: 12
j_gene: TRBJ1-2
CDR3nt: TGTGCCAGTGCTCAGGGCGCCTATGGCTACACCTTC
CDR3aa: CASAQGAYGYTF

v_gene: TRBV7-2
abundance: many
d_gene: NA
len: 15
j_gene: TRBJ2-7
CDR3nt: TGTGCCAGCAGCTTAGCTTCGCGGGAAGCGTACGAGCAGTACTTC
CDR3aa: CASSLASREAYEQYF

v_gene: TRBV7-6
abundance: many
d_gene: TRBD2
len: 18
j_gene: TRBJ2-6
CDR3nt: TGTGCCAGCAGCTCTACTAGCGGGTCCCTCTCTGGGGCCAACGTCCTGACTTTC
CDR3aa: CASSSTSGSLSGANVLTF

v_gene: TRBV15
abundance: many
d_gene: TRBD2
len: 14
j_gene: TRBJ2-1
CDR3nt: TGTGCCACAGCACGGACTAGCGATTACAATGAGCAGTTCTTC
CDR3aa: CATARTSDYNEQFF

v_gene: TRBV11-2
abundance: many
d_gene: TRBD1
len: 15
j_gene: TRBJ1-1
CDR3nt: TGTGCCAGCAGCTCGGGAGGGACAGGGGGGACTGAAGCTTTCTTT
CDR3aa: CASSSGGTGGTEAFF

v_gene: TRBV2
abundance: many
d_gene: NA
len: 17
j_gene: TRBJ1-5
CDR3nt: TGTGCCAGCAGTGAACCAATCGACAGTTATAGCAATCAGCCCCAGCATTTT
CDR3aa: CASSEPIDSYSNQPQHF

v_gene: TRBV10-3
abundance: many
d_gene: TRBD2
len: 14
j_gene: TRBJ2-7
CDR3nt: TGTGCCATCAGCCAGACTAGCGGGATCGGGGAGCAGTACTTC
CDR3aa: CAISQTSGIGEQYF

v_gene: TRBV11-1
abundance: many
d_gene: TRBD2
len: 18
j_gene: TRBJ2-4
CDR3nt: TGTGCCAGCAGCTTATGGGAGGCCAGCGGGAGAGGCAAAAACATTCAGTACTTC
CDR3aa: CASSLWEASGRGKNIQYF

v_gene: TRBV20-1
abundance: NA
d_gene: TRBD1
len: 12
j_gene: TRBJ1-2
CDR3nt: TGCAGTGTCACACAGGGGAGCTATGGCTACACCTTC
CDR3aa: CSVTQGSYGYTF

v_gene: TRBV9
abundance: many
d_gene: TRBD1
len: 15
j_gene: TRBJ1-2
CDR3nt: TGTGCCAGCAGCGTAGCTACAGGGGAGGGCTATGGCTACACCTTC
CDR3aa: CASSVATGEGYGYTF

v_gene: TRBV20-1
abundance: many
d_gene: TRBD1
len: 13
j_gene: TRBJ1-2
CDR3nt: TGCAGTGCGCCTAGGACAGGGGGGAATGGCTACACCTTC
CDR3aa: CSAPRTGGNGYTF

v_gene: TRBV20-1
abundance: many
d_gene: TRBD2
len: 15
j_gene: TRBJ2-7
CDR3nt: TGCAGTGCTAGATCGCCTAGCGGGAGCACCCACGAGCAGTACTTC
CDR3aa: CSARSPSGSTHEQYF

v_gene: TRBV4-2
abundance: many
d_gene: NA
len: 16
j_gene: TRBJ2-2
CDR3nt: TGTGCCAGCAGCCAAGGCAATACAGTAAACACCGGGGAGCTGTTTTTT
CDR3aa: CASSQGNTVNTGELFF

v_gene: TRBV5-1
abundance: many
d_gene: NA
len: 13
j_gene: TRBJ2-7
CDR3nt: TGCGCCAGCAGCTTGTCGAGCTCCTACGAGCAGTACTTC
CDR3aa: CASSLSSSYEQYF

v_gene: TRBV10-3
abundance: many
d_gene: TRBD2
len: 12
j_gene: TRBJ2-4
CDR3nt: TGTGCCACCAACGGGGAGGGAGACATTCAGTACTTC
CDR3aa: CATNGEGDIQYF

v_gene: TRBV6-6
abundance: few
d_gene: NA
len: 14
j_gene: TRBJ2-1
CDR3nt: TGTGCCAGCAGCCAACCGGGACCTTACAATGAGCAGTTCTTC
CDR3aa: CASSQPGPYNEQFF

v_gene: TRBV24-1
abundance: many
d_gene: TRBD2
len: 14
j_gene: TRBJ2-3
CDR3nt: TGTGCCACCTCGGGACTAGCGGAGACAGATACGCAGTATTTT
CDR3aa: CATSGLAETDTQYF

v_gene: TRBV27
abundance: many
d_gene: TRBD2
len: 15
j_gene: TRBJ2-7
CDR3nt: TGTGCCAGCAGTTCCTTAGCGGGAGAATCCCACGAGCAGTACTTC
CDR3aa: CASSSLAGESHEQYF

v_gene: TRBV20-1
abundance: many
d_gene: NA
len: 14
j_gene: TRBJ2-1
CDR3nt: TGCAGTGCTAGTAGGACAGGGAGGGGGAATGAGCAGTTCTTC
CDR3aa: CSASRTGRGNEQFF

v_gene: TRBV29-1
abundance: many
d_gene: TRBD1
len: 13
j_gene: TRBJ1-1
CDR3nt: TGCAGCGTCAAACAGGGGATGAACACTGAAGCTTTCTTT
CDR3aa: CSVKQGMNTEAFF

v_gene: TRBV5-1
abundance: many
d_gene: TRBD1
len: 15
j_gene: TRBJ2-7
CDR3nt: TGCGCCAGCAGCTGGGGGCCGGGACAGGGGTACGAGCAGTACTTC
CDR3aa: CASSWGPGQGYEQYF

v_gene: TRBV7-9
abundance: many
d_gene: TRBD1
len: 14
j_gene: TRBJ1-2
CDR3nt: TGTGCCAGCAGCCGGACAGGGGAGCGCTATGGCTACACCTTC
CDR3aa: CASSRTGERYGYTF

v_gene: TRBV5-1
abundance: few
d_gene: NA
len: 15
j_gene: TRBJ2-1
CDR3nt: TGCGCCAGCAGCCTAGGGGGACACAACTACAATGAGCAGTTCTTC
CDR3aa: CASSLGGHNYNEQFF

v_gene: TRBV9
abundance: many
d_gene: TRBD2
len: 17
j_gene: TRBJ2-3
CDR3nt: TGTGCCAGCAGCCCCCGGACTAGCGGGAGATGGACAGATACGCAGTATTTT
CDR3aa: CASSPRTSGRWTDTQYF

v_gene: TRBV11-2
abundance: many
d_gene: NA
len: 17
j_gene: TRBJ2-5
CDR3nt: TGTGCCAGCAGCTTAGTGGTTCGGGCAGCTCCCCAAGAGACCCAGTACTTC
CDR3aa: CASSLVVRAAPQETQYF

v_gene: TRBV24-1
abundance: many
d_gene: NA
len: 13
j_gene: TRBJ2-3
CDR3nt: TGTGCCACCAGTGATCCAAGCACAGATACGCAGTATTTT
CDR3aa: CATSDPSTDTQYF

v_gene: TRBV6-5
abundance: few
d_gene: NA
len: 15
j_gene: TRBJ1-1
CDR3nt: TGTGCCAGCAGTTCCTTTCCGGGGTCAAACACTGAAGCTTTCTTT
CDR3aa: CASSSFPGSNTEAFF